A single sample is the source of the 21 T cell receptor beta chains below, sequenced in a study of blood T cell repertoires in COVID-19. Assay: immunoSEQ multiplex PCR; the TCRdb copy retains only in-frame clones and omits some. The sample gives some 250,000 clones, around 89% of which show up once; under 10% is in the top ten. Sequencing input: PBMCs or T cells enriched from blood (not recorded which). These receptors were collected from a man aged 40-55 years who had recovered from COVID-19.

With respect to this clone: The same CDR3 arises from other DNA sequences in this sample as well. The V gene is TRBV5-4, the J gene TRBJ1-2; D gene ambiguous. Per germline, CDR1 SGHNT and CDR2 YYREEE (reference sequence). V lost 4 bases, J lost 1 base, and 8 bases lay in between. This CDR3 contains 13 residues. This CDR3 is CASSIGINYGYTF. As DNA, the CDR3 is TGTGCCAGCAGCATCGGGATTAACTATGGCTACACCTTC.

This chain uses TRBV3-1 (or the pseudogene TRBV3-2) with TRBJ2-1; tentative D call: TRBD2 (6 bases). The V gene's germline CDR1 is LGHDT and CDR2 YNNKEL (reference sequence). Trimming stripped 0 bases from V and 2 bases from J, with 11 bases between. This CDR3 is 16 amino acids long. The CDR3 reads CASSQDGTGAYNEQFF. Here the CDR3 DNA reads TGTGCCAGCAGCCAAGATGGTACGGGAGCCTACAATGAGCAGTTCTTC.

This sequence joins TRBV19 and TRBJ2-1; possibly TRBD2 for D (6 bases). The germline gives CDR1 LNHDA, CDR2 SQIVND (reference sequence). The CDR3 is 13 residues long. Trimming stripped 8 bases from V and 7 bases from J, with 15 bases between. CDR3 coding DNA: TGTGCCAGTGTCGGCGTGGGGGGTAATGAGCAGTTCTTC. It translates to CASVGVGGNEQFF. Based on the CDR3 plus reference TRBV19 and TRBJ2-1, the full variable domain is DGGITQSPKYLFRKEGQNVTLSCEQNLNHDAMYWYRQDPGQGLRLIYYSQIVNDFQKGDIAEGYSVSREKKESFPLTVTSAQKNPTAFYLCASVGVGGNEQFFGPGTRLTVL.

This sequence joins TRBV19 and TRBJ1-3; a weak D match, TRBD1 (6 bases). Trimming took off 6 bases at V and 2 bases at J, with 20 bases between the two ends. The germline V gene has CDR1 LNHDA and CDR2 SQIVND (reference sequence). This CDR3 comprises 17 residues. CDR3 sequence reads: CASSPFGDKSPGNTIYF. The CDR3 DNA sequence: TGTGCCAGTAGCCCCTTCGGGGACAAGTCGCCTGGAAACACCATATATTTT.

The V and J genes are TRBV10-3 and TRBJ2-5; 7 positions match TRBD2. The germline gives CDR1 ENHRY, CDR2 SYGVKD. V shed 4 bases and J 0 bases; nucleotides not matched to a gene: 8. This CDR3 is 16 amino acids long. The DNA of the CDR3 is TGTGCCATCAGTGCCCCCCCGGGGAGGGACCAAGAGACCCAGTACTTC. It encodes CAISAPPGRDQETQYF.

The chain combines TRBV7-2 with TRBJ2-7; 9 bases match TRBD2. CDR3 length equals 14 residues. Germline-derived CDR1 and CDR2 are SGHTA and FQGNSA. Losses at the gene ends were 4 bases for V and 7 bases for J; bases not matched to a gene: 8. CDR3 sequence: CASSYSGSGLEQYF. The DNA for the CDR3 is TGTGCCAGCAGCTATAGCGGGAGTGGGCTGGAGCAGTACTTC.

This chain connects TRBV7-8 to TRBJ2-7, with 16 bases fitting TRBD2. The CDR3 is made up of 18 amino acids. Looked up from germline, CDR1 is SGHVS and CDR2 is FQNEAQ. The trim removed 0 bases at V and 5 bases at J, leaving 7 bases unmatched. CDR3 region: CASSLAEGTSGRENEQYF. The CDR3 nucleotides read TGTGCCAGCAGCTTAGCGGAGGGGACTAGCGGGAGGGAGAACGAGCAGTACTTC.

CDR3 amino acids: CASSPGTGSSYEQYF. The CDR3 nucleotides read TGTGCCAGCAGCCCTGGGACAGGTAGCTCCTACGAGCAGTACTTC. The chain joins TRBV11-1 to TRBJ2-7, with TRBD1 matching over 8 bases. Germline-derived CDR1 and CDR2 are SGHAT and FQDESV (reference sequence). The CDR3 consists of 15 residues. After removal of 5 bases from V and 0 bases from J, the junction contained 6 bases not matched to a gene.

The rearrangement links TRBV12-5 to TRBJ2-7; TRBD1 might be the D (5 bases). The CDR3 covers 15 residues. V was pared by 4 bases and J by 3 bases, with 16 bases between. Germline lookup yields CDR1 LGHNT and CDR2 FRNRAP. The CDR3 nucleotides are TGTGCTAGTGGTTCCGGAGACAGCGCCTACTACGAGCAGTACTTC. It translates to CASGSGDSAYYEQYF.

This clone was observed a single time. V usage is TRBV29-1 and J usage is TRBJ1-1; 7 bases fit TRBD1. Germline assignment: CDR1 SQVTM and CDR2 ANQGSEA. The CDR3 contains 15 residues. V shed 4 bases and J 0 bases; nucleotides not matched to a gene: 8. The CDR3 reads CSVVPWTGVNTEAFF. CDR3 sequence (DNA): TGCAGCGTTGTGCCCTGGACAGGAGTGAACACTGAAGCTTTCTTT.

V usage is TRBV3-1 (or the pseudogene TRBV3-2) and J usage is TRBJ2-2; TRBD2 matches at 9 bases. The CDR3 has 17 residues. V was clipped by 3 bases and J by 4 bases; unmatched bases: 9. Germline V gene data show CDR1 as LGHDT and CDR2 as YNNKEL (reference sequence). The CDR3 loop is CASSHSLVAGVTGELFF. The CDR3, as DNA: TGTGCCAGCAGCCATTCCTTGGTAGCGGGAGTCACCGGGGAGCTGTTTTTT.

The genes are TRBV9 and TRBJ2-7; a possible D gene is TRBD2 (5 bases). V dropped 0 bases and J dropped 3 bases, with 13 bases sitting between them. The length of the CDR3 is 15 residues. The germline CDR1 and CDR2 sequences are SGDLS and YYNGEE. The CDR3 here is CASSVELGGGYEQYF. The CDR3 bases are TGTGCCAGCAGCGTAGAACTAGGCGGCGGCTACGAGCAGTACTTC.

This clone was seen once. The chain is built from TRBV19 and TRBJ1-5; 7 nucleotides line up with TRBD1. The germline gives CDR1 LNHDA, CDR2 SQIVND (reference sequence). The J segment lost 5 bases and the V segment lost 5 bases, leaving 9 bases of the junction unmatched. This CDR3 has 15 amino acids. The CDR3 DNA is TGTGCCAGTAGTGCCTGGACAGGAAAGTATCAGCCCCAGCATTTT. Its translation is CASSAWTGKYQPQHF.

The chain links TRBV7-9 to TRBJ2-1; D unresolved. The germline CDR1 and CDR2 sequences are SEHNR and FQNEAQ (reference sequence). There are 12 residues in the CDR3. The V end lost 5 bases, the J end lost 7 bases, and 9 bases lay between the germline ends. CDR3 in amino acids: CASSPPGNEQFF. CDR3 sequence (DNA): TGTGCCAGCAGCCCCCCCGGGAATGAGCAGTTCTTC.

In this sample, this clone turned up a few times. The rearrangement uses TRBV5-1 and TRBJ1-2; possibly TRBD1 for D (6 bases). V lost 7 bases and J 6 bases, leaving 10 bases between the germline ends. The length of the CDR3 is 11 residues. Looked up from germline, CDR1 is SGHRS and CDR2 is YFSETQ. The CDR3 sequence: CASGTGHGYTF. CDR3 nucleotides: TGCGCCAGCGGAACAGGGCATGGCTACACCTTC.

The sample holds a few counts of this clone. The chain is built from TRBV6-5 and TRBJ2-1; tentatively, D is TRBD1 (6 bases). This CDR3 has 16 amino acids. V shed 0 bases and J shed 2 bases, with 11 bases lying between them. Germline-derived CDR1 and CDR2 are MNHEY and SVGAGI. CDR3 DNA sequence: TGTGCCAGCAGTTACTCAGGACAGAGTACCTACAATGAGCAGTTCTTC. Encoded protein: CASSYSGQSTYNEQFF.

The chain links TRBV5-1 to TRBJ2-7, with TRBD2 matching 14 bases. Per the germline V gene, CDR1 is SGHRS and CDR2 is YFSETQ. This CDR3 has 16 residues. V shed 4 bases and J 2 bases; nucleotides not matched to a gene: 5. CDR3 amino acids: CASSPGTSGSTYEQYF. The CDR3 nucleotides read TGCGCCAGCAGCCCTGGGACTAGCGGGAGTACCTACGAGCAGTACTTC.

This chain links TRBV28 with TRBJ2-3; 8 bases agree with TRBD2. J gave up 2 bases and V 6 bases, and 10 bases lay outside the gene matches. This CDR3 comprises 16 residues. Germline values: CDR1 MDHEN, CDR2 SYDVKM. In DNA form, the CDR3 reads TGTGCCAGCAGCCCAGCGGGAGCCAGAACCACAGATACGCAGTATTTT. It encodes CASSPAGARTTDTQYF.

This clone was detected only once. The rearrangement links TRBV21-1 to TRBJ2-3; TRBD2 was called by the table and not checked on the DNA. TRBV21-1 is described as a pseudogene. CDR3 size: 16 residues. The chain's CDR3 is CASSALQAGLADTQYF. The CDR3 bases are TGTGCCAGCAGCGCCCTTCAGGCGGGCCTCGCAGATACGCAGTATTTT.

The rearrangement joins TRBV25-1 to TRBJ2-5, with 8 bases aligning to TRBD2. Unmatched junction bases numbered 6, after V lost 6 bases and J lost 3 bases. Per the germline V gene, CDR1 is MGHDK and CDR2 is SYGVNS. This CDR3 is built from 14 residues. The CDR3 region is CASRLREGEETQYF. The CDR3 region has the DNA TGTGCCAGCAGACTCCGGGAGGGGGAAGAGACCCAGTACTTC. The whole variable domain, filled in from reference TRBV25-1 and TRBJ2-5, reads EADIYQTPRYLVIGTGKKITLECSQTMGHDKMYWYQQDPGMELHLIHYSYGVNSTEKGDLSSESTVSRIRTEHFPLTLESARPSHTSQYLCASRLREGEETQYFGPGTRLLVL.

The chain is built from TRBV10-2 and TRBJ2-7, with 9 bases matching TRBD2. V trimming: 3 bases; J trimming: 0 bases; junction bases outside the gene matches: 9. Germline V CDR1 and CDR2: WSHSY, SAAADI. CDR3 size: 17 residues. The chain's CDR3 is CASSDVLAGGFSYEQYF. The DNA of the CDR3 is TGCGCCAGCAGTGATGTACTGGCGGGAGGGTTCTCCTACGAGCAGTACTTC.